The rows below give T cell receptor beta chains drawn from one sample of a study of CD8 T cells in Susac syndrome. TCRdb passed the immunoSEQ multiplex PCR reads through MiXCR, listing each CDR3 protein once. The sample records about 150,000 distinct CDR3 sequences, 95% being singletons. The sequenced material came from CD8+ T cells from PBMCs. The receptors shown here come from a human donor with Susac syndrome. Each CDR3 is given with its conserved first and last residue. Fields, in order: D gene, V gene, J gene, clone size, CDR3 protein, CDR3 DNA. A D gene is named only where the DNA matches it firmly. The size of a clone is reported for some rows only, either as once, few or many, or as a class for expanded clones.

d_call: NA
v_call: TRBV29-1
j_call: TRBJ2-7
clone_size: NA
cdr3_aa: CSVTVVYEQYF
cdr3_nt: TGCAGCGTTACAGTGGTCTACGAGCAGTACTTC

d_call: NA
v_call: TRBV5-1
j_call: TRBJ2-5
clone_size: NA
cdr3_aa: CASSLGFAREETQYF
cdr3_nt: TGCGCCAGCAGCTTGGGATTCGCCAGAGAAGAGACCCAGTACTTC

d_call: TRBD2
v_call: TRBV12-3/TRBV12-4
j_call: TRBJ2-1
clone_size: NA
cdr3_aa: CASRPPLAGGENEQFF
cdr3_nt: TGTGCCAGCAGACCCCCCCTAGCGGGAGGTGAGAATGAGCAGTTCTTC

d_call: NA
v_call: TRBV28
j_call: TRBJ1-3
clone_size: NA
cdr3_aa: CASSFYGNTIYF
cdr3_nt: TGTGCCAGCAGTTTCTATGGAAACACCATATATTTT

d_call: TRBD2
v_call: TRBV7-6
j_call: TRBJ2-1
clone_size: NA
cdr3_aa: CASSLAPRTSGNWRYNEQFF
cdr3_nt: TGTGCCAGCAGCTTAGCCCCCCGGACTAGCGGGAACTGGAGGTACAATGAGCAGTTCTTC

d_call: TRBD2
v_call: TRBV9
j_call: TRBJ2-7
clone_size: once
cdr3_aa: CASSVGGSVVEQYF
cdr3_nt: TGTGCCAGCAGCGTAGGCGGGAGTGTTGTGGAGCAGTACTTC

d_call: NA
v_call: TRBV27
j_call: TRBJ1-1
clone_size: NA
cdr3_aa: CASSFLSSNTEAFF
cdr3_nt: TGTGCCAGCAGTTTCTTATCAAGTAACACTGAAGCTTTCTTT

d_call: NA
v_call: TRBV19
j_call: TRBJ2-7
clone_size: NA
cdr3_aa: CASSIGAGSEQYF
cdr3_nt: TGTGCCAGTAGTATAGGGGCCGGTAGTGAGCAGTACTTC

d_call: NA
v_call: TRBV29-1
j_call: TRBJ1-2
clone_size: NA
cdr3_aa: CSVLRQLRAGGYTF
cdr3_nt: TGCAGCGTTCTACGACAACTGAGGGCAGGTGGCTACACCTTC

d_call: NA
v_call: TRBV27
j_call: TRBJ2-1
clone_size: NA
cdr3_aa: CASSSQSNEQFF
cdr3_nt: TGTGCCAGCAGTTCACAATCCAATGAGCAGTTCTTC

d_call: NA
v_call: TRBV29-1
j_call: TRBJ2-1
clone_size: NA
cdr3_aa: CSVEELAAEQFF
cdr3_nt: TGCAGCGTTGAAGAATTAGCGGCTGAGCAGTTCTTC

d_call: NA
v_call: TRBV12-3/TRBV12-4
j_call: TRBJ2-1
clone_size: NA
cdr3_aa: CASVAGREQFF
cdr3_nt: TGTGCCAGCGTGGCGGGAAGGGAGCAGTTCTTC

d_call: TRBD2
v_call: TRBV19
j_call: TRBJ2-1
clone_size: once
cdr3_aa: CASSVFSGRTYNEQFF
cdr3_nt: TGTGCCAGTAGTGTCTTTAGCGGGAGGACCTACAATGAGCAGTTCTTC

d_call: TRBD2
v_call: TRBV20-1
j_call: TRBJ2-3
clone_size: once
cdr3_aa: CSASSLAGGDLTDTQYF
cdr3_nt: TGCAGTGCTAGTTCCCTAGCGGGAGGGGATCTCACAGATACGCAGTATTTT

d_call: TRBD2
v_call: TRBV9
j_call: TRBJ2-5
clone_size: few
cdr3_aa: CASSSGNQETQYF
cdr3_nt: TGTGCCAGCTCTAGCGGGAACCAAGAGACCCAGTACTTC

d_call: NA
v_call: TRBV29-1
j_call: TRBJ1-1
clone_size: few
cdr3_aa: CSVDGTANTEAFF
cdr3_nt: TGCAGCGTTGATGGGACGGCAAACACTGAAGCTTTCTTT

d_call: TRBD2
v_call: TRBV5-4
j_call: TRBJ2-2
clone_size: NA
cdr3_aa: CASSPGLAVGELFF
cdr3_nt: TGTGCCAGCAGCCCGGGACTAGCGGTCGGGGAGCTGTTTTTT

d_call: NA
v_call: TRBV29-1
j_call: TRBJ2-1
clone_size: NA
cdr3_aa: CSVISANEQFF
cdr3_nt: TGCAGCGTTATTAGCGCGAATGAGCAGTTCTTC

d_call: NA
v_call: TRBV3-1
j_call: TRBJ2-7
clone_size: NA
cdr3_aa: CASSQDISGPLAEQYF
cdr3_nt: TGTGCCAGCAGCCAAGACATAAGCGGACCCCTCGCCGAGCAGTACTTC

d_call: NA
v_call: TRBV6-5
j_call: TRBJ2-3
clone_size: NA
cdr3_aa: CASSYSLGADTQYF
cdr3_nt: TGTGCCAGCAGTTACAGCTTGGGCGCAGATACGCAGTATTTT

d_call: NA
v_call: TRBV11-2
j_call: TRBJ1-2
clone_size: NA
cdr3_aa: CASSLIGGRDGYTF
cdr3_nt: TGTGCCAGCAGTCTAATAGGGGGGAGAGATGGCTACACCTTC

d_call: TRBD1
v_call: TRBV7-9
j_call: TRBJ1-1
clone_size: NA
cdr3_aa: CASSSQGAEAFF
cdr3_nt: TGTGCCAGCAGCTCACAGGGGGCTGAAGCTTTCTTT

d_call: NA
v_call: TRBV27
j_call: TRBJ1-5
clone_size: few
cdr3_aa: CASSLSDSNQPQHF
cdr3_nt: TGTGCCAGCAGTTTGTCAGATAGCAATCAGCCCCAGCATTTT

d_call: TRBD1
v_call: TRBV28
j_call: TRBJ2-2
clone_size: NA
cdr3_aa: CASSLLQGAPYTGELFF
cdr3_nt: TGTGCCAGCAGTTTACTCCAGGGGGCTCCGTACACCGGGGAGCTGTTTTTT

d_call: NA
v_call: TRBV5-1
j_call: TRBJ2-7
clone_size: NA
cdr3_aa: CASSLIGDEQYF
cdr3_nt: TGCGCCAGCAGCTTGATCGGGGACGAGCAGTACTTC

d_call: NA
v_call: TRBV20-1
j_call: TRBJ1-2
clone_size: NA
cdr3_aa: CSARDEADGYTF
cdr3_nt: TGCAGTGCTAGAGATGAGGCTGATGGCTACACCTTC

d_call: NA
v_call: TRBV30
j_call: TRBJ2-7
clone_size: NA
cdr3_aa: CAWSSQALSSYEQYF
cdr3_nt: TGTGCCTGGAGTTCACAGGCCCTGAGCTCCTACGAGCAGTACTTC

d_call: NA
v_call: TRBV29-1
j_call: TRBJ2-7
clone_size: once
cdr3_aa: CSVRAQGYEQYF
cdr3_nt: TGCAGCGTTAGGGCACAGGGCTACGAGCAGTACTTC

d_call: NA
v_call: TRBV4-1
j_call: TRBJ2-2
clone_size: NA
cdr3_aa: CASSQGGTGELFF
cdr3_nt: TGCGCCAGCAGCCAGGGGGGCACCGGGGAGCTGTTTTTT

d_call: NA
v_call: TRBV20-1
j_call: TRBJ2-7
clone_size: NA
cdr3_aa: CSARQRNGGYEQYF
cdr3_nt: TGCAGTGCCCGACAGCGTAACGGGGGATACGAGCAGTACTTC

d_call: NA
v_call: TRBV29-1
j_call: TRBJ2-7
clone_size: NA
cdr3_aa: CSAQGMDSYEQYF
cdr3_nt: TGCAGCGCCCAGGGCATGGACAGCTACGAGCAGTACTTC

d_call: TRBD1
v_call: TRBV4-1
j_call: TRBJ2-7
clone_size: NA
cdr3_aa: CASSQDWDSPRYEQYF
cdr3_nt: TGCGCCAGCAGCCAAGATTGGGACAGCCCAAGATACGAGCAGTACTTC

d_call: NA
v_call: TRBV9
j_call: TRBJ1-1
clone_size: NA
cdr3_aa: CASRRVGGDTEAFF
cdr3_nt: TGTGCCAGCAGGCGGGTCGGGGGAGACACTGAAGCTTTCTTT

d_call: NA
v_call: TRBV9
j_call: TRBJ2-3
clone_size: NA
cdr3_aa: CASSVEGTLADTQYF
cdr3_nt: TGTGCCAGCAGCGTAGAAGGAACACTGGCAGATACGCAGTATTTT

d_call: NA
v_call: TRBV9
j_call: TRBJ2-1
clone_size: NA
cdr3_aa: CASSVDPSDYNEQFF
cdr3_nt: TGTGCCAGCAGCGTAGATCCTAGCGACTACAATGAGCAGTTCTTC

d_call: NA
v_call: TRBV5-4
j_call: TRBJ2-1
clone_size: NA
cdr3_aa: CASNPSALDEQFF
cdr3_nt: TGTGCCAGCAACCCATCTGCTCTGGATGAGCAGTTCTTC

d_call: NA
v_call: TRBV4-2
j_call: TRBJ1-3
clone_size: NA
cdr3_aa: CASSQDDGSGGNTIYF
cdr3_nt: TGTGCCAGCAGCCAAGATGACGGGTCGGGAGGAAACACCATATATTTT

d_call: NA
v_call: TRBV7-6
j_call: TRBJ1-1
clone_size: NA
cdr3_aa: CASSPPGAEAFF
cdr3_nt: TGTGCCAGCAGCCCACCGGGGGCTGAAGCTTTCTTT

d_call: NA
v_call: TRBV7-9
j_call: TRBJ2-5
clone_size: NA
cdr3_aa: CASSSPGNEETQYF
cdr3_nt: TGTGCCAGCAGCTCTCCGGGGAACGAAGAGACCCAGTACTTC

d_call: NA
v_call: TRBV7-9
j_call: TRBJ2-6
clone_size: NA
cdr3_aa: CASSLSGVGANVLTF
cdr3_nt: TGTGCCAGCAGCTTATCAGGGGTCGGGGCCAACGTCCTGACTTTC

d_call: TRBD1
v_call: TRBV9
j_call: TRBJ1-1
clone_size: NA
cdr3_aa: CASSAGTGAGNTEAFF
cdr3_nt: TGTGCCAGCAGCGCCGGGACAGGGGCGGGAAACACTGAAGCTTTCTTT

d_call: NA
v_call: TRBV28
j_call: TRBJ1-1
clone_size: NA
cdr3_aa: CATSGGTEAFF
cdr3_nt: TGTGCCACCTCGGGGGGAACTGAAGCTTTCTTT

d_call: NA
v_call: TRBV9
j_call: TRBJ2-5
clone_size: NA
cdr3_aa: CASSSTGHQETQYF
cdr3_nt: TGTGCCAGCAGCTCTACAGGCCACCAAGAGACCCAGTACTTC

d_call: TRBD1
v_call: TRBV28
j_call: TRBJ2-1
clone_size: NA
cdr3_aa: CASSLGQGAYNEQFF
cdr3_nt: TGTGCCAGCAGTTTGGGGCAGGGGGCCTACAATGAGCAGTTCTTC

d_call: NA
v_call: TRBV29-1
j_call: TRBJ1-1
clone_size: NA
cdr3_aa: CSVGGDRANTEAFF
cdr3_nt: TGCAGCGTTGGGGGAGATAGGGCGAACACTGAAGCTTTCTTT

d_call: NA
v_call: TRBV4-1
j_call: TRBJ1-5
clone_size: NA
cdr3_aa: CASSHSDSNQPQHF
cdr3_nt: TGCGCCAGCAGCCACTCAGATAGCAATCAGCCCCAGCATTTT

d_call: NA
v_call: TRBV27
j_call: TRBJ2-7
clone_size: NA
cdr3_aa: CASKEGGHEQYF
cdr3_nt: TGTGCCAGCAAGGAGGGAGGCCACGAGCAGTACTTC

d_call: TRBD2
v_call: TRBV9
j_call: TRBJ2-1
clone_size: once
cdr3_aa: CASSVPVTGGNNEQFF
cdr3_nt: TGTGCCAGCAGCGTCCCTGTGACGGGGGGAAACAATGAGCAGTTCTTC

d_call: TRBD2
v_call: TRBV4-1
j_call: TRBJ2-7
clone_size: NA
cdr3_aa: CASSRMPGLEGEQYF
cdr3_nt: TGCGCCAGCAGCCGGATGCCGGGACTAGAAGGCGAGCAGTACTTC